The entry below describes one T cell receptor beta chain. This CDR3 region has 15 residues. Germline CDR1 reads SGHNT; CDR2 reads YYREEE (reference sequence). With V trimmed by 4 bases and J by 2 bases, 5 bases remained unmatched. The sample is drawn from a study of blood T cell repertoires in COVID-19. Overall study context: Samples taken during acute and convalescent COVID-19 were collected in the United States, Italy and Spain.

Here immunoSEQ multiplex PCR was the method, and the copy in TCRdb shows in-frame clones only, minus some. The sample lists around 82,000 clones, around 89% seen once, with about 12% in the top ten. The sequence was collected from a man between 65 and 85 years old with active or convalescent COVID-19. The rearrangement joins TRBV5-4 to TRBJ2-3, with 9 bases matching TRBD1. Sequences were obtained from peripheral blood. The DNA of the CDR3 is TGTGCCAGCAGCCCCGGACAGGGGCACACAGATACGCAGTATTTT. Amino acids: CASSPGQGHTDTQYF.